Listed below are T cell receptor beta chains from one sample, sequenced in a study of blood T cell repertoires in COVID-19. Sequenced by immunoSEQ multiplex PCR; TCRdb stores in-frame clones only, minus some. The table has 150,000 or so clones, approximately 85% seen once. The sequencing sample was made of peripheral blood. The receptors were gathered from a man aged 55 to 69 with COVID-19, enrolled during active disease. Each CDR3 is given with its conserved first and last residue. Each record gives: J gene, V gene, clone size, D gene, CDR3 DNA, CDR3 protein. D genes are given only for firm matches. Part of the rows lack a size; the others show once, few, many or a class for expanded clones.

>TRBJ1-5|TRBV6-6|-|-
TGTGCCAGCAGTTACGGGCAGGGATATCAGCCCCAGCATTTT
CASSYGQGYQPQHF
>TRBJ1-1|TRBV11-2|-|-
TGTGCCAGCAGCGCACAGAGATTGAACACTGAAGCTTTCTTT
CASSAQRLNTEAFF
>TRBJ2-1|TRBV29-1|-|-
TGCAGCGTTGGGAACCACGGGAGCGACAACAATGAGCAGTTCTTC
CSVGNHGSDNNEQFF
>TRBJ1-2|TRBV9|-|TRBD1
TGTGCCAGCACCGAGGACAGGTTTGGCTATGGCTACACCTTC
CASTEDRFGYGYTF
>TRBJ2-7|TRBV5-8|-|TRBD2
TGTGCCAGCAGCTTGAAGGGTAGCGGGGCCTACGAGCAGTACTTC
CASSLKGSGAYEQYF
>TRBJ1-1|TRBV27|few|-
TGTGCCAGCAGCCCCCAACTCAGGGGTAGCGAAGCTTTCTTT
CASSPQLRGSEAFF
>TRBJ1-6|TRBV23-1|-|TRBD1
TGCGCCAGCAGTCACCGAGGACAGGGGGCGTATTCACCCCTCCACTTT
CASSHRGQGAYSPLHF
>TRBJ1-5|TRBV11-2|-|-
TGTGCCAGCGCAAAGGACGGGGGCAATCAGCCCCAGCATTTT
CASAKDGGNQPQHF
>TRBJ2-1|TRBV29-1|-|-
TGCAGCGTGCTCGGGGTTGAGCAGTTCTTC
CSVLGVEQFF
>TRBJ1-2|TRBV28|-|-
TGTGGTCTATCAGGGGCTGCAGGAGGCTACACCTTC
CGLSGAAGGYTF
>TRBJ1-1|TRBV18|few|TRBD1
TGTGCCAGCTCACCAACCACGGGACAGGGTGAAGCTTTCTTT
CASSPTTGQGEAFF
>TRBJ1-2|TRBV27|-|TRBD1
TGTGCCAGCAGCCAATCATTATTACAGGGGGGCTATGGCTACACCTTC
CASSQSLLQGGYGYTF